A selection of T cell receptor beta chains follows, all from one sample in a study of blood T cell repertoires in COVID-19. The assay was immunoSEQ multiplex PCR, and TCRdb's table has in-frame clones only and misses some. The sample includes 150,000 or so clones, over 75% seen only once; the top ten take about two fifths. Sequencing was carried out using peripheral blood. The receptors originated from a human donor in a cohort sampled during active COVID-19. The CDR3 runs from the conserved cysteine through the conserved F or W. D genes are given only for firm matches. Size is omitted from some rows. Given values are once, few, many or a class for expanded clones.

J gene: TRBJ1-3; D gene: -; clone size: -; V gene: TRBV28; CDR3 length: 15; CDR3 DNA: TGTGCCAGCAGTTTAATTTCCGGCTCTGGAAACACCATATATTTT; CDR3 protein: CASSLISGSGNTIYF
J gene: TRBJ2-5; D gene: -; clone size: -; V gene: TRBV10-3; CDR3 length: 13; CDR3 DNA: TGTGCCATCAGTAAGAGATCCTTGGAGACCCAGTACTTC; CDR3 protein: CAISKRSLETQYF
J gene: TRBJ2-1; D gene: -; clone size: -; V gene: TRBV7-3; CDR3 length: 15; CDR3 DNA: TGTGCCAGCAGCTTAGCGGGACAGCTTTTCAATGAGCAGTTCTTC; CDR3 protein: CASSLAGQLFNEQFF
J gene: TRBJ1-2; D gene: -; clone size: -; V gene: TRBV5-6; CDR3 length: 15; CDR3 DNA: TGTGCCAGCAGCTCGGGACTCCAAAGGAGCTATGGCTACACCTTC; CDR3 protein: CASSSGLQRSYGYTF
J gene: TRBJ1-4; D gene: -; clone size: -; V gene: TRBV6-6; CDR3 length: 13; CDR3 DNA: TGTGCCAGCAGTCCCGGGGTCGATGAAAAACTGTTTTTT; CDR3 protein: CASSPGVDEKLFF
J gene: TRBJ1-6; D gene: TRBD1; clone size: -; V gene: TRBV14; CDR3 length: 14; CDR3 DNA: TGTGCCAGCAGCACCGGGACAGGGTACGGACCCCTCCACTTT; CDR3 protein: CASSTGTGYGPLHF
J gene: TRBJ2-6; D gene: -; clone size: medium-sized; V gene: TRBV21-1; CDR3 length: 15; CDR3 DNA: TGTGCCAGCAGCAAATCGAGGACTGGGGCCAACGTCCTGACTTTC; CDR3 protein: CASSKSRTGANVLTF
J gene: TRBJ2-5; D gene: TRBD2; clone size: -; V gene: TRBV5-6; CDR3 length: 17; CDR3 DNA: TGTGCCAGCAGTCGACTAGCGGGAGTAACGGGGGGAGAGACCCAGTACTTC; CDR3 protein: CASSRLAGVTGGETQYF
J gene: TRBJ1-4; D gene: -; clone size: -; V gene: TRBV7-9; CDR3 length: 13; CDR3 DNA: TGTGCCAGCAGCTTATACCCGGATGAAAAACTGTTTTTT; CDR3 protein: CASSLYPDEKLFF
J gene: TRBJ1-6; D gene: TRBD1; clone size: -; V gene: TRBV5-1; CDR3 length: 15; CDR3 DNA: TGCGCCAGCAGCACCACAGGGGAAGGGAATTCACCCCTCCACTTT; CDR3 protein: CASSTTGEGNSPLHF
J gene: TRBJ2-1; D gene: TRBD2; clone size: -; V gene: TRBV5-1; CDR3 length: 14; CDR3 DNA: TGCGCCAGCAGCTCCAGCGGGGGGCATAATGAGCAGTTCTTC; CDR3 protein: CASSSSGGHNEQFF
J gene: TRBJ1-5; D gene: -; clone size: -; V gene: TRBV19; CDR3 length: 15; CDR3 DNA: TGTGCCAGTAGTATTGAGGGTTATAGCAATCAGCCCCAGCATTTT; CDR3 protein: CASSIEGYSNQPQHF
J gene: TRBJ1-1; D gene: -; clone size: -; V gene: TRBV6-5; CDR3 length: 13; CDR3 DNA: TGTGCCAGCAGTCCTCCAGGGGACACTGAAGCTTTCTTT; CDR3 protein: CASSPPGDTEAFF
J gene: TRBJ1-1; D gene: TRBD1; clone size: -; V gene: TRBV19; CDR3 length: 14; CDR3 DNA: TGTGCCAGCCAGAGGGACAGTCTAAACACTGAAGCTTTCTTT; CDR3 protein: CASQRDSLNTEAFF
J gene: TRBJ2-1; D gene: -; clone size: -; V gene: TRBV7-2; CDR3 length: 10; CDR3 DNA: TGTGCCAGCAGCCGGGTCTCGCAGTTCTTC; CDR3 protein: CASSRVSQFF
J gene: TRBJ2-5; D gene: TRBD2; clone size: -; V gene: TRBV7-2; CDR3 length: 13; CDR3 DNA: TGTGCCAGCAGCAGGGGCGGGGGGAAGACCCAGTACTTC; CDR3 protein: CASSRGGGKTQYF
J gene: TRBJ1-2; D gene: TRBD1; clone size: -; V gene: TRBV25-1; CDR3 length: 13; CDR3 DNA: TGTGCCAGCAGAACAGACAGGGTGGTTGGCTACACCTTC; CDR3 protein: CASRTDRVVGYTF
J gene: TRBJ2-3; D gene: -; clone size: -; V gene: TRBV12-5; CDR3 length: 15; CDR3 DNA: TGTGCTAGTGGTTTGCTTCGAACTGGTACAGATACGCAGTATTTT; CDR3 protein: CASGLLRTGTDTQYF
J gene: TRBJ1-2; D gene: TRBD1; clone size: -; V gene: TRBV7-9; CDR3 length: 15; CDR3 DNA: TGTGCCAGCAGCGGGGGACAGCGAGCTAACTATGGCTACACCTTC; CDR3 protein: CASSGGQRANYGYTF
J gene: TRBJ2-3; D gene: -; clone size: many; V gene: TRBV3-1/TRBV3-2; CDR3 length: 16; CDR3 DNA: TGTGCCAGCAGCCCCTGGGGTGCTAGCTGGAGAGATACGCAGTATTTT; CDR3 protein: CASSPWGASWRDTQYF
J gene: TRBJ2-2; D gene: -; clone size: -; V gene: TRBV6-5; CDR3 length: 11; CDR3 DNA: TGTGCCAGCCAGGGAACCGGGGAGCTGTTTTTT; CDR3 protein: CASQGTGELFF
J gene: TRBJ2-2; D gene: -; clone size: once; V gene: TRBV5-8; CDR3 length: 14; CDR3 DNA: TGTGCCAGCGTAAAGGCACGGGGGACCGGGGAGCTGTTTTTT; CDR3 protein: CASVKARGTGELFF
J gene: TRBJ2-6; D gene: -; clone size: few; V gene: TRBV7-9; CDR3 length: 16; CDR3 DNA: TGTGCCAGCAGCTTAGATCTGAGCTCTGGGGCCAACGTCCTGACTTTC; CDR3 protein: CASSLDLSSGANVLTF
J gene: TRBJ1-5; D gene: -; clone size: -; V gene: TRBV4-1; CDR3 length: 15; CDR3 DNA: TGCGCCAGCAGCCAAGGGCAACCTAGTGACCAGCCCCAGCATTTT; CDR3 protein: CASSQGQPSDQPQHF
J gene: TRBJ2-7; D gene: TRBD2; clone size: -; V gene: TRBV18; CDR3 length: 15; CDR3 DNA: TGTGCCAGCTCATCCAAGCGGGGGGGCGAGTACGAGCAGTACTTC; CDR3 protein: CASSSKRGGEYEQYF
J gene: TRBJ2-1; D gene: TRBD2; clone size: -; V gene: TRBV6-2/TRBV6-3; CDR3 length: 15; CDR3 DNA: TGTGCCAGCAGTTACCCGGGGGGGTACTACAATGAGCAGTTCTTC; CDR3 protein: CASSYPGGYYNEQFF
J gene: TRBJ1-6; D gene: TRBD1; clone size: -; V gene: TRBV2; CDR3 length: 15; CDR3 DNA: TGTGCCAGCAGTGAAGGAGGGACAGGATATTCACCCCTCCACTTT; CDR3 protein: CASSEGGTGYSPLHF
J gene: TRBJ2-5; D gene: -; clone size: -; V gene: TRBV5-4; CDR3 length: 13; CDR3 DNA: TGTGCCAGCAGCCCCGCCGGGGGAGAGACCCAGTACTTC; CDR3 protein: CASSPAGGETQYF
J gene: TRBJ2-7; D gene: TRBD2; clone size: -; V gene: TRBV5-8; CDR3 length: 15; CDR3 DNA: TGTGCCAGCAGCTTGGCGGGGGGGCCGGGATTCGAGCAGTACTTC; CDR3 protein: CASSLAGGPGFEQYF